Following are 4 T cell receptor beta chains from one sample sequenced in a study of tumor-infiltrating lymphocytes in primary liver carcinoma. Unsorted bulk tissue, roughly 19-33 mg of it, served as the source for co-extraction of RNA and DNA. The researchers produced TCR beta cDNA from roughly 500 ng total RNA with a constant-region primer. ARM-PCR, slightly modified, supplied the TCR beta libraries through three nested multiplex PCR rounds. TRBV1-TRBV30 forward primers paired with a C-beta reverse primer were used in the first two PCR rounds, which ran roughly 10 cycles each. TCRdb recomputed calls from the multiplex PCR reads with MiXCR, one row per CDR3 protein. The data show 40,000 or so distinct CDR3 sequences, about 75% seen once. Sequenced material: tumor-adjacent normal liver tissue. The receptors here all came from a woman in her twenties or thirties with primary liver carcinoma and hepatitis B virus infection.

On this clonotype: At one of its ends the junction is not consistent with the germline gene, which may arise from a read error. This chain links TRBV29-1 with TRBJ2-3, with 9 bases that match TRBD2. The CDR3 sequence is 16 residues long. Per germline, CDR1 SQVTM and CDR2 ANQGSEA. The CDR3, as DNA: TGTAGCGTTGAAGACAGACTAGCGGAGAGCACAGATACGCAGTATTTT. Encoded protein: CSVEDRLAESTDTQYF.

This CDR3 reads CASSYGAGVTDTQYF. In DNA form, the CDR3 reads TGTGCCAGCAGCTACGGGGCAGGAGTCACAGATACGCAGTATTTT. This rearrangement joins TRBV12-3 or TRBV12-4 to TRBJ2-3; the D call may be TRBD1 or TRBD2 (5 bases each). The germline V and J ends were trimmed by 6 bases and 2 bases, with 15 bases remaining between them. This CDR3 is built from 15 residues.

On this clonotype itself: A read error may account for a junction end that differs from germline. The chain couples TRBV11-2 to TRBJ2-7; 8 bases line up with TRBD2. In germline, CDR1 is SGHAT, CDR2 FQNNGV. This CDR3 region has 13 residues. The CDR3 loop is CASKMGSGTEQHF. The CDR3 nucleotides are TGTGCCAGCAAAATGGGTAGCGGGACTGAGCAGCACTTC. Complete variable domain (other parts from reference TRBV11-2 and TRBJ2-7): EAGVAQSPRYKIIEKRQSVAFWCNPISGHATLYWYQQILGQGPKLLIQFQNNGVVDDSQLPKDRFSAERLKGVDSTLKIQPAKLEDSAVYLCASKMGSGTEQHFGPGTRLTVT.

The rearrangement uses TRBV6-6 and TRBJ1-1; D ambiguous. The V end lost 5 bases, the J end lost 3 bases, and 13 bases lay between the germline ends. The germline gives CDR1 MNHNY, CDR2 SVGAGI (reference sequence). The CDR3 is made up of 14 amino acids. The CDR3, as DNA: TGTGCCAGCAGTCCCGACGCATTCCACACTGAAGCTTTCTTT. It codes for CASSPDAFHTEAFF.